This entry describes one TCR beta chain. This specimen comes from a study of blood T cell repertoires in COVID-19. About the study: COVID-19 samples, acute and convalescent, were from the United States, Italy and Spain.

Source study methods: Scientists estimated how many nucleated cells there were by amplifying reference gene primers. TCRdb's table, derived via immunoSEQ multiplex PCR, lists solely in-frame clones and lacks some. The DNA gave D and trimming, while V, J and clone size come from that table. Here the sample spans around 280,000 clones, around nine tenths being singletons. Patients of the Seattle cohort, enrolled during active infection, were followed longitudinally. V lost 4 bases and J lost 4; bases outside the gene matches: 19. Germline CDR1 reads MNHEY; CDR2 reads SMNVEV (reference sequence). The CDR3 has 20 amino acids.

The material sequenced was peripheral blood. The rearrangement uses TRBV27 and TRBJ2-6, with 7 bases that match TRBD1. This clonotype originated in a woman younger than 45 with COVID-19, enrolled during active disease. CDR3 bases: TGTGCCAGCAGTTCCCAATACGTGACAGGGTATTTGGGAGGGGCCAACGTCCTGACTTTC. Translation gives CASSSQYVTGYLGGANVLTF.